The 17 T cell receptor beta chains below were found in one sample sequenced in a study of blood T cells in healthy people across ages. A sample-barcoded 5' primer and a J-beta primer mix were used in a second PCR of about 6 to 12 cycles. TCRdb analysed the 5' RACE reads with MiXCR anew, one entry per CDR3 protein. The data show some 890,000 distinct CDR3 sequences, about 28% seen once. These sequences were also reported in another study, on T cells of mothers and their children.

The material sequenced was blood. The receptors were gathered from a woman aged 40 to 50 in good health.

There are a few counts of this clonotype. CDR3 coding DNA: TGTGCCAGCAAAGGGGCGATCAGGACCACAGATACGCAGTATTTT. Its translation: CASKGAIRTTDTQYF. The chain carries TRBV6-6 and TRBJ2-3; a weak D match, TRBD1 (5 bases). This CDR3 comprises 15 residues. Per germline, CDR1 MNHNY and CDR2 SVGAGI (reference sequence). V was trimmed by 7 bases and J by 2 bases, leaving 16 bases between them.

There are many counts of this clonotype. The rearrangement links TRBV29-1 to TRBJ2-5; TRBD1 is a possible D gene (5 bases). The CDR3 length is 13 residues. Deletions cut 6 bases from V and 0 bases from J, with 11 bases between. Germline CDR1 reads SQVTM; CDR2 reads ANQGSEA. The CDR3 bases are TGCAGCGTCCAAGACAGCCACCAAGAGACCCAGTACTTC. Its protein is CSVQDSHQETQYF. Together with reference TRBV29-1 and TRBJ2-5, the CDR3 gives the full variable domain: SAVISQKPSRDICQRGTSLTIQCQVDSQVTMMFWYRQQPGQSLTLIATANQGSEATYESGFVIDKFPISRPNLTFSTLTVSNMSPEDSSIYLCSVQDSHQETQYFGPGTRLLVL.

This clonotype was seen at least ten times. This sequence joins TRBV5-1 and TRBJ2-7; 10 bases are a match to TRBD1. After removal of 5 bases from V and 7 bases from J, the junction contained 9 bases not matched to a gene. Germline assignment: CDR1 SGHRS and CDR2 YFSETQ. CDR3 length: 14 amino acids. The CDR3 bases are TGCGCCAGCAGTAGAGGACAGGGGGGCTATGAGCAGTACTTC. It translates to CASSRGQGGYEQYF.

This clonotype was found a few times. The chain links TRBV7-2 to TRBJ1-4, with a weak D call TRBD1 (5 bases). Per the germline V gene, CDR1 is SGHTA and CDR2 is FQGNSA. V dropped 5 bases and J dropped 6 bases, with 19 bases sitting between them. The CDR3 contains 16 residues. The CDR3 sequence: CASSQATGGPYEKLFF. The CDR3 nucleotides are TGTGCCAGCAGCCAAGCGACTGGGGGACCTTATGAAAAACTGTTTTTT.

This clonotype has a count of ten or more. For the CDR3, the DNA is TGTGCCAGCAGCCAAGAACGACAGCCATATTCACCCCTCCACTTT. This translates into CASSQERQPYSPLHF. The chain recombines TRBV14 with TRBJ1-6, with D possibly TRBD1 on 5 matching bases. Germline loops: CDR1 SGHDN, CDR2 FVKESK. V lost 0 bases and J lost 8, with 11 bases in between. The CDR3 is 15 amino acids.

The sample holds a few counts of this clonotype. The chain recombines TRBV7-9 with TRBJ1-1; D remains unclear. This CDR3 spans 15 amino acids. V was cut by 5 bases and J by 3 bases, with 16 bases left in between. Germline CDR1 reads SEHNR; CDR2 reads FQNEAQ (reference sequence). The CDR3 sequence is CASSPALVADTEAFF. As DNA, the CDR3 is TGTGCCAGCAGCCCTGCACTGGTTGCGGACACTGAAGCTTTCTTT.

V gene TRBV27 combines with J gene TRBJ2-7; the D gene could be TRBD1 or TRBD2 (5 bases each). Germline values: CDR1 MNHEY, CDR2 SMNVEV (reference sequence). With 1 base removed from V and 3 bases from J, the gap between germline ends came to 13 bases. The CDR3 length is 15 residues. DNA of the CDR3: TGTGCCAGCAGTTTATTGGCAGGGAGCGACTACGAGCAGTACTTC. It yields the protein CASSLLAGSDYEQYF.

The rearrangement uses TRBV5-1 and TRBJ1-6; weak D call: TRBD1 (5 bases). Germline CDR1 and CDR2: SGHRS and YFSETQ. V lost 2 bases and J lost 6, with 9 bases in between. The CDR3 contains 14 residues. For the CDR3, the DNA is TGCGCCAGCAGCTTCACCGGGGCTAATTCACCCCTCCACTTT. Encoded protein: CASSFTGANSPLHF.

This clonotype was observed many times. This chain joins TRBV5-6 and TRBJ2-7; TRBD1 might be the D (5 bases). The CDR3 consists of 14 residues. V was pared by 0 bases and J by 2 bases, with 9 bases between. From germline, CDR1 is SGHDT and CDR2 YYEEEE. The CDR3: CASSLGGTPYEQYF. The CDR3 DNA sequence: TGTGCCAGCAGCTTGGGGGGCACTCCCTACGAGCAGTACTTC.

This clonotype has only a few counts. J is TRBJ1-1 and V is TRBV14; D is unclear. The CDR3 runs to 17 residues. CDR1 is SGHDN, CDR2 FVKESK, per germline. Trimming took 0 bases from V and 1 from J, leaving 15 bases between them. DNA of the CDR3: TGTGCCAGCAGCCAAGATTTGGGTGGGGTCTGGAACACTGAAGCTTTCTTT. Its translation is CASSQDLGGVWNTEAFF.

The V and J genes are TRBV4-1 and TRBJ2-7, with 8 nucleotides matching TRBD1. Unmatched junction bases numbered 8, after V lost 5 bases and J lost 5 bases. The CDR3 loop spans 14 amino acids. Germline CDR1 MGHRA, CDR2 YSYEKL. The CDR3 DNA reads TGCGCCAGCAGCTACTCTGGGGGACAGGACGAGCAGTACTTC. Amino acids: CASSYSGGQDEQYF.

The sample holds many counts of this clonotype. The J gene is TRBJ2-7, the V gene TRBV10-3; possible D gene TRBD1, 6 bases. V was trimmed by 2 bases and J by 2 bases, leaving 10 bases between them. Germline V gives CDR1 ENHRY, CDR2 SYGVKD. There are 14 residues in the CDR3. The CDR3 bases are TGTGCCATCAGTGAGGATGGACAGCCCTACGAGCAGTACTTC. This gives the protein CAISEDGQPYEQYF.

This clonotype was detected a few times. This sequence joins TRBV25-1 and TRBJ1-3; no reliable D call. This CDR3 region has 15 residues. The germline V gene encodes CDR1 MGHDK and CDR2 SYGVNS. Trimming pared 7 bases from V and 0 bases from J, leaving 13 bases between. The CDR3 spells CASTSGYVSGNTIYF. Here the CDR3 DNA reads TGTGCCAGCACCTCGGGGTACGTCTCTGGAAACACCATATATTTT.

With respect to this clonotype: One junction end disagrees with the germline gene, perhaps due to a read error. The chain carries TRBV9 and TRBJ1-2; the D gene is possibly TRBD1 (5 bases). Germline V gives CDR1 SGDLS, CDR2 YYNGEE. CDR3 size: 16 residues. The CDR3 protein is CASSVEGLSWGHGHTF. Here the CDR3 DNA reads TGTGCCAGCAGCGTAGAAGGACTTTCGTGGGGCCATGGCCACACCTTC.

About this clonotype: It may be a read error: a sequence one base away is much more abundant. The J gene is TRBJ2-1, the V gene TRBV20-1, with TRBD1 matching 7 bases. Germline V gene lookup returns CDR1 DFQATT and CDR2 SNEGSKA (reference sequence). The length of the CDR3 is 12 residues. Here the CDR3 reads CSAIDRANGQFF. CDR3 DNA: TGCAGTGCCATAGACAGGGCGAATGGGCAGTTCTTC.

A few counts support this clonotype. The chain has TRBV12-3 or TRBV12-4 and TRBJ1-1; TRBD1 agrees at 7 bases. V was pared by 5 bases and J by 6 bases, with 9 bases of the junction left unmatched. This CDR3 comprises 14 residues. The CDR3 region is CASSAGQVSAEAFF. As DNA, the CDR3 is TGTGCCAGCAGTGCCGGACAGGTGAGCGCTGAAGCTTTCTTT.

The chain recombines TRBV10-3 with TRBJ1-5; 9 nucleotides line up with TRBD1. The germline V gene has CDR1 ENHRY and CDR2 SYGVKD. Unmatched junction bases numbered 5, after V lost 6 bases and J lost 2 bases. The CDR3 runs to 15 residues. The CDR3 reads CAIRGTGLGNQPQHF. CDR3 bases: TGTGCCATCAGGGGGACAGGGTTAGGCAATCAGCCCCAGCATTTT.